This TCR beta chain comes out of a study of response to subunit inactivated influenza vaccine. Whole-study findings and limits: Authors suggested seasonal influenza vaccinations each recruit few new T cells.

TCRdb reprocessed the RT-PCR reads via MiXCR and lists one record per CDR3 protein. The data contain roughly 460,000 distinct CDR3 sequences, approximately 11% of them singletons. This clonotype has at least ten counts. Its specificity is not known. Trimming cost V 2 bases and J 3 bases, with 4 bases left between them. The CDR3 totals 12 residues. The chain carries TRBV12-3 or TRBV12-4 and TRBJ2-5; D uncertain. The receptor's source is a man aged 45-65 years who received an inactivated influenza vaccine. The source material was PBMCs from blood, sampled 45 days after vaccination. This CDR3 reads CASSLTEETQYF. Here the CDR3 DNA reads TGTGCCAGCAGTTTAACAGAAGAGACCCAGTACTTC.